This TCR beta chain is from a study of T cells after yellow fever vaccination. This clonotype was counted at least ten times. Its antigen is unidentified. 5'RACE template switching produced TCR cDNA carrying a universal primer site and UMIs. MiXCR, applied by TCRdb to the 5' RACE reads, yields one record per CDR3 protein. The sample consists of 200,000 to 300,000 distinct CDR3 sequences, roughly 4% of them appearing once. V was cut by 1 base and J by 1 base, with 4 bases left in between. CDR3 length equals 12 residues. CDR1 and CDR2 (germline): DFQATT, SNEGSKA (reference sequence). Study results and limitations: Among primary-vaccination clones, most reappeared after the booster, at 95% to 96% for CD4 and around 91% for CD8. Only a small proportion of the clonotypes turned up in both the CD4 and the CD8 compartments, likely arising from convergent recombination.

The sequence derives from a man aged 18 to 29 who received the YFV17D yellow fever vaccine. V gene TRBV20-1 combines with J gene TRBJ2-5; unclear D gene. The source material was PBMCs, sampled 15 days after the yellow fever booster vaccination. CDR3: CSARGFQETQYF. CDR3 nucleotide sequence: TGCAGTGCTAGAGGCTTCCAAGAGACCCAGTACTTC.